This TCR beta chain is drawn from a study of metastatic and nonmetastatic thyroid tumors. Study-level background: Blood and tumor or nodule tissue repertoires from malignant and benign thyroid patients were compared.

In the authors' workflow: Clinicopathological groups differed in CDR3, with these differences serving to build a distant-metastasis classifier for papillary thyroid cancer. Via MiXCR, TCRdb re-called the PCR reads. It is TCRdb's table, rather than the study itself, that gives the V and J calls and clone size. The sample contains 2,500 to 3,000 clones, 27% of which appear only once. Each patient went into thyroid surgery without having received any treatment. This clone was recorded at least ten times. Its antigen is not identified. Notes on the study in general: The study reportedly found significantly higher TCR beta diversity in malignant thyroid tumors than benign nodules, in blood and tumor.

The sequencing sample was made of tumor tissue. The sequence derives from a female donor with papillary thyroid cancer or a benign thyroid nodule (not recorded which). Some clones in this sample may be carry-over from other donors' samples.

The CDR3 here is CASSYTGENSPLHF. CDR3 nucleotide sequence: TGCGCCAGCAGCTATACAGGGGAGAATTCACCCCTCCACTTT. The chain recombines TRBV5-1 with TRBJ1-6; TRBD1 agrees at 7 bases. Germline values: CDR1 SGHRS, CDR2 YFSETQ. The CDR3 consists of 14 residues. The trim removed 3 bases at V and 7 bases at J, leaving 4 bases unmatched.